What follows describes a single T cell receptor beta chain. This entry belongs to a study of identical twins. Germline assignment: CDR1 ENHRY and CDR2 SYGVKD. The CDR3 is made up of 15 amino acids. Trimming took 3 bases from V and 4 from J, leaving 10 bases between them. cDNA molecules carried unique molecular identifiers, and template switching added a universal primer site. TCRdb called the 5' RACE reads again in MiXCR, with one record for every CDR3 protein. In the table there are around 650,000 distinct CDR3 sequences, about 7% of which are singletons. The data were also submitted as part of a second study, on yellow fever vaccine responses in identical twins.

Sequenced: PBMCs. The origin of this receptor is a woman aged 18-35 years in good health. The chain couples TRBV10-3 to TRBJ2-6; D ambiguous. The CDR3 bases are TGTGCCATCAGTGAATGGGTCTCCGGGGCCAACGTCCTGACTTTC. Its protein is CAISEWVSGANVLTF.